The 3 T cell receptor beta chains in this list originate from one sample, sequenced in a study of tumor-infiltrating lymphocytes in localized non-small cell lung cancer. Clones were read by immunoSEQ multiplex PCR, and TCRdb kept only the in-frame ones, dropping some. The sample has more than 7,000 clones, 55% to 75% seen once. Sequencing input: uninvolved lung tissue not adjacent to the tumor. The receptor set was obtained from a human donor with non-small cell lung cancer.

This chain links TRBV2 with TRBJ1-5, with 7 bases fitting TRBD1. This CDR3 region has 15 residues. Unmatched junction bases numbered 9, after V lost 2 bases and J lost 8 bases. CDR1 and CDR2 (germline): SNHLY, FYNNEI. The CDR3 nucleotides are TGTGCCAGCAGTGAATTGATAGGGGGCAGAGAGCCCCAGCATTTT. Its protein product is CASSELIGGREPQHF.

The CDR3 coding sequence is TGCAGCGTTGTTGGGGCAACTTACGAGCAGTACTTC. Translation gives CSVVGATYEQYF. The chain combines TRBV29-1 with TRBJ2-7, with D possibly TRBD1 on 5 matching bases. The CDR3 is made up of 12 amino acids. Trimming pared 4 bases from V and 4 bases from J, leaving 11 bases between. Germline CDR1 SQVTM, CDR2 ANQGSEA.

This clone was observed a handful of times. The rearrangement joins TRBV19 to TRBJ2-6; D is possibly TRBD2 (6 bases). The CDR3 totals 15 residues. V lost 8 bases to trimming and J lost 1 base, with 12 bases between them. Germline V lookup: CDR1 LNHDA, CDR2 SQIVND (reference sequence). The CDR3 nucleotides read TGTGCCAGTGATGCGGGAATTTCTGGGGCCAACGTCCTGACTTTC. Encoded protein: CASDAGISGANVLTF.